This TCR beta chain derives from a study of blood T cell repertoires in COVID-19. Assay used: immunoSEQ multiplex PCR; TCRdb lists only in-frame clones, some missing. Of about 71,000 clones listed, 86% were seen once; the top ten hold about 2.1%. The material sequenced was peripheral blood. The receptor's source is a young man with acute or convalescent COVID-19.

The CDR3, as DNA: TGCAGCGCTAGTCATTCTGTCAAAAACATTCAGTACTTC. This codes for CSASHSVKNIQYF. The chain has TRBV29-1 and TRBJ2-4; no clear D gene. CDR1 and CDR2 (germline): SQVTM, ANQGSEA. The CDR3 totals 13 residues. Trimming left V 7 bases short and J 3 bases short, with 13 bases between.